The present entry profiles one TCR beta chain with its context. Libraries were prepared by immunoSEQ multiplex PCR; TCRdb keeps only in-frame clonotypes and omits some of them. Among more than 110,000 clones listed, under 95% were seen once. This sample is part of a study of T cell responses to AZD1222 COVID-19 vaccine. On the study more broadly: Second-dose intervals of approximately 4 or approximately 12 weeks were pooled.

The CDR3 totals 13 residues. V dropped 3 bases and J dropped 7 bases, with 10 bases sitting between them. Sequences were derived from peripheral blood, sampled on day 0 of AZD1222 vaccination. The sequence was collected from an adult in good health. The chain combines TRBV12-3 or TRBV12-4 with TRBJ1-5; D may be TRBD1 (5 bases). CDR3 region: CASSLGVYQPQHF. The CDR3 bases are TGTGCCAGCAGTTTGGGGGTTTACCAGCCCCAGCATTTT.